This T cell receptor (beta chain) was recorded in a study of T cell responses to AZD1222 COVID-19 vaccine. The table came from immunoSEQ multiplex PCR; TCRdb's copy has only in-frame clones and leaves some out. The profile shows 180,000 or so clones, around 90% of them singletons. Of note for this clone: Its antigen remains unidentified.

Germline-derived CDR1 and CDR2 are SEHNR and FQNEAQ (reference sequence). There are 15 residues in the CDR3. With 5 bases clipped from V and 2 bases from J, the junction kept 7 bases outside the gene matches. The study, taken as a whole, reports: White British people made up most donors, females outnumbered males, and clonal diversity was possibly underestimated. Scientists sampled the repertoires only once the peak T cell response had passed. Researchers report vaccine-associated CD4 TCRs spanning spike, with dominance at 160-218 and 743-854.

The source was peripheral blood, collected 28 days after the second AZD1222 dose. This clonotype originated in an adult who received the AZD1222 COVID-19 vaccine. This sequence joins TRBV7-9 and TRBJ2-5; 8 nucleotides align to TRBD1. DNA of the CDR3: TGTGCCAGCAGCGCGCTACAGGGGGTGCAAGAGACCCAGTACTTC. It yields the protein CASSALQGVQETQYF.